The 18 T cell receptor beta chains in this list originate from one sample, sequenced in a study of blood T cell repertoires in COVID-19. TCRdb keeps only in-frame clones here, not all; method: immunoSEQ multiplex PCR. The table lists 100,000 to 150,000 clones, roughly 85% of them singletons, with 27% in the top ten. The sample comprised peripheral blood. The receptors derive from an elderly woman with acute or convalescent COVID-19.

This sequence joins TRBV11-2 and TRBJ1-2; D may be TRBD1 (6 bases). Per the germline V gene, CDR1 is SGHAT and CDR2 is FQNNGV. The length of the CDR3 is 14 residues. V was clipped by 5 bases and J by 7 bases, with 17 bases between them. CDR3 DNA sequence: TGTGCCAGCAGCCCAGGGGTCGCAGGGGCTGGCTACACCTTC. This sequence encodes CASSPGVAGAGYTF.

The V and J genes are TRBV9 and TRBJ1-1; D possibly corresponds to TRBD1 (5 bases). V was pared by 4 bases and J by 2 bases, with 18 bases between. Germline CDR1 SGDLS, CDR2 YYNGEE. This CDR3 is 16 amino acids long. The CDR3 here is CASSPGRGRGNTEAFF. CDR3 nucleotides: TGTGCCAGCAGCCCTGGGAGGGGTAGGGGAAACACTGAAGCTTTCTTT.

This rearrangement joins TRBV25-1 to TRBJ2-2, with 7 bases matching TRBD1. This CDR3 is 14 amino acids long. CDR1 is MGHDK and CDR2 is SYGVNS in the germline V gene. V shed 6 bases and J 2 bases; nucleotides not matched to a gene: 3. The chain's CDR3 is CASRGTVNTGELFF. The CDR3 nucleotides read TGTGCCAGCAGAGGGACAGTAAACACCGGGGAGCTGTTTTTT.

This clone was seen once. V and J are TRBV18 and TRBJ1-1; 9 bases are shared with TRBD1. This CDR3 spans 16 amino acids. CDR1 is KGHSH and CDR2 is LQKENI in the germline V gene. V dropped 3 bases and J dropped 0; count of bases not matched to a gene: 5. As DNA, the CDR3 is TGTGCCAGCTCACCGACAGGGGGAAGGATGAACACTGAAGCTTTCTTT. Protein product: CASSPTGGRMNTEAFF.

J is TRBJ1-2 and V is TRBV4-1; D is possibly TRBD1 (5 bases). Per the germline V gene, CDR1 is MGHRA and CDR2 is YSYEKL. The CDR3 extends over 15 amino acids. Trimming removed 2 bases at V and 7 bases at J, with 17 bases between. CDR3 sequence: CASSQPREGARGYTF. CDR3 coding DNA: TGCGCCAGCAGCCAACCCAGGGAAGGGGCACGTGGCTACACCTTC.

This clone was seen a single time. V usage is TRBV6-6 and J usage is TRBJ1-6; D possibly corresponds to TRBD1 (5 bases). The CDR3 is made up of 14 amino acids. The V gene's germline CDR1 is MNHNY and CDR2 SVGAGI (reference sequence). V was pared by 4 bases and J by 9 bases, with 13 bases between. In DNA, the CDR3 is TGTGCCAGCAGTTCCCAGGGCCAGGGTTCACCCCTCCACTTT. Residues: CASSSQGQGSPLHF.

The chain is built from TRBV28 and TRBJ1-2, with D possibly matching TRBD1 (5 bases). The CDR3 consists of 12 residues. In germline, CDR1 is MDHEN, CDR2 SYDVKM. V lost 8 bases and J lost 5, with 12 bases in between. Written as DNA, the CDR3 is TGTGCCAGCGACGGTCAGGGTTATGGCTACACCTTC. It translates to CASDGQGYGYTF.

V usage is TRBV6-2 or TRBV6-3 and J usage is TRBJ2-7; TRBD1 agrees at 9 bases. With V trimmed by 2 bases and J by 1 base, 6 bases remained unmatched. The CDR3 is 16 amino acids. In germline, CDR1 is MNHEY, CDR2 SVGEGT. The DNA of the CDR3 is TGTGCCAGCAGTTACCACCGGGACAGGGTATCCTACGAGCAGTACTTC. This gives the protein CASSYHRDRVSYEQYF.

The gene calls are TRBV4-1 and TRBJ2-1; tentatively, D is TRBD1 (6 bases). The germline CDR1 and CDR2 sequences are MGHRA and YSYEKL. This CDR3 has 12 residues. The germline V and J ends were trimmed by 0 bases and 12 bases, with 9 bases remaining between them. The CDR3 region is CASSQEQGWQFF. The CDR3 DNA sequence: TGCGCCAGCAGCCAAGAGCAGGGGTGGCAGTTCTTC.

This clone occurred once. The chain carries TRBV18 and TRBJ1-2; D gene ambiguous. V lost 0 bases and J lost 4, with 9 bases in between. Germline lookup yields CDR1 KGHSH and CDR2 LQKENI. The CDR3 spans 14 residues. CDR3 nucleotide sequence: TGTGCCAGCTCACCACCGGTAGCTTCCTATGGCTACACCTTC. Its protein is CASSPPVASYGYTF.

This rearrangement joins TRBV28 to TRBJ1-6, with 9 bases that match TRBD1. Losses at the gene ends were 3 bases for V and 10 bases for J; bases not matched to a gene: 10. The CDR3 contains 16 residues. Germline-derived CDR1 and CDR2 are MDHEN and SYDVKM. CDR3 sequence (DNA): TGTGCCAGCAGTTTCCCCGGGACAGGGCCGCGCTCACCCCTCCACTTT. Translating it yields CASSFPGTGPRSPLHF.

The V and J genes are TRBV10-2 and TRBJ1-5; 7 bases match TRBD1. Germline V gene sequence: CDR1 WSHSY, CDR2 SAAADI. The trim removed 4 bases at V and 3 bases at J, leaving 9 bases unmatched. The CDR3 totals 16 residues. CDR3 in DNA: TGCGCCAGCAGTGCTAACAGGGGACGGGACAATCAGCCCCAGCATTTT. Translation: CASSANRGRDNQPQHF.

This clone came up once. This chain connects TRBV5-4 to TRBJ2-1; 8 bases map to TRBD2. Germline V gene lookup returns CDR1 SGHNT and CDR2 YYREEE (reference sequence). Germline trimming cut 3 bases from V and 5 bases from J; bases unmatched to any gene: 7. The CDR3 totals 15 residues. The CDR3, as DNA: TGTGCCAGCAGCTCCCGGACTAGCCGGAACAATGAGCAGTTCTTC. This encodes CASSSRTSRNNEQFF.

The chain combines TRBV19 with TRBJ1-4; no clear D. Trimming removed 3 bases at V and 15 bases at J, with 17 bases between. The CDR3 totals 13 residues. Germline V gene data show CDR1 as LNHDA and CDR2 as SQIVND (reference sequence). CDR3 nucleotides: TGTGCCAGTAGTATGATAGCTCCCCCGTCGGTGTTTTTT. It is translated as CASSMIAPPSVFF.

The chain recombines TRBV6-6 with TRBJ2-1, with 8 bases fitting TRBD1. Germline-derived CDR1 and CDR2 are MNHNY and SVGAGI (reference sequence). CDR3 length: 15 amino acids. With V trimmed by 7 bases and J by 9 bases, 14 bases remained unmatched. The CDR3 region is CASTPSGTGGFEQFF. The CDR3 DNA reads TGTGCCAGCACCCCGTCGGGGACAGGAGGATTTGAGCAGTTCTTC.

The chain recombines TRBV7-2 with TRBJ1-5; 7 bases are shared with TRBD1. After removal of 3 bases from V and 3 bases from J, the junction contained 5 bases not matched to a gene. Germline-derived CDR1 and CDR2 are SGHTA and FQGNSA. The CDR3 covers 15 residues. CDR3 bases: TGTGCCAGCAGCTTGACAGGGAGCCTCAATCAGCCCCAGCATTTT. Protein product: CASSLTGSLNQPQHF.

This clone occurred once. V and J are TRBV12-3 or TRBV12-4 and TRBJ1-6; TRBD1 might be the D (5 bases). Trimming took off 3 bases at V and 12 bases at J, with 6 bases between the two ends. The CDR3 totals 11 residues. The CDR3 DNA is TGTGCCAGCAGTTTGGGGGGACCCCTCCACTTT. Its protein is CASSLGGPLHF.

This clone was counted a few times. The chain links TRBV10-2 to TRBJ1-2; D is unresolved. The V gene's germline CDR1 is WSHSY and CDR2 SAAADI. The CDR3 has 12 amino acids. Trimming cost V 6 bases and J 7 bases, with 12 bases left between them. The CDR3 protein is CASSKDSGGYTF. The CDR3 bases are TGCGCCAGCAGCAAAGACTCGGGTGGCTACACCTTC.